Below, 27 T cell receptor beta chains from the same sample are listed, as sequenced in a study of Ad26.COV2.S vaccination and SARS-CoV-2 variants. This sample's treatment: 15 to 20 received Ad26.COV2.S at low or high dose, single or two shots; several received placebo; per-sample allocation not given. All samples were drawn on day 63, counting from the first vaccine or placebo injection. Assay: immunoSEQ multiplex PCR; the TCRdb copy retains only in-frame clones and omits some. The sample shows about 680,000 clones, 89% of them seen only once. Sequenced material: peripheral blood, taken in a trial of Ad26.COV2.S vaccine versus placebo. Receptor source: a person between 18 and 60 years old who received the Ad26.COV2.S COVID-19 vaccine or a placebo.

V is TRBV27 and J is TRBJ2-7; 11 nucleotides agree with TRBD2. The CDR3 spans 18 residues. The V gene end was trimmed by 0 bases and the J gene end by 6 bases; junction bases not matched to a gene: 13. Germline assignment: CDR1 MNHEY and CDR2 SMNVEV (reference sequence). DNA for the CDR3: TGTGCCAGCAGTTTATCCCCAAACCTGGCTAGCGGGAGGATCGAGCAGTACTTC. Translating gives CASSLSPNLASGRIEQYF.

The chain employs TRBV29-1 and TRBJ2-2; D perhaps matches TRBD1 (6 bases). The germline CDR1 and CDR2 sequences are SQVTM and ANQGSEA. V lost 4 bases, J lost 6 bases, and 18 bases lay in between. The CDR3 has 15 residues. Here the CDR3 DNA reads TGCAGCGTTGTCGGTGTCAGGGGAGCCCCCGGGGAGCTGTTTTTT. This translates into CSVVGVRGAPGELFF.

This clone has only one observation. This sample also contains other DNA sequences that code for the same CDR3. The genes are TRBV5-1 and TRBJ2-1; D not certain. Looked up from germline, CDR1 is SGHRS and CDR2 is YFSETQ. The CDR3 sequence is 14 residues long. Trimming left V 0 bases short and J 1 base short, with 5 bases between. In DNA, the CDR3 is TGCGCCAGCAGCTTGGGTGGGTCCTACAATGAGCAGTTCTTC. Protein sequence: CASSLGGSYNEQFF. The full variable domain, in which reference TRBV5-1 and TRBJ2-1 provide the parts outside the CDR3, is KAGVTQTPRYLIKTRGQQVTLSCSPISGHRSVSWYQQTPGQGLQFLFEYFSETQRNKGNFPGRFSGRQFSNSRSEMNVSTLELGDSALYLCASSLGGSYNEQFFGPGTRLTVL.

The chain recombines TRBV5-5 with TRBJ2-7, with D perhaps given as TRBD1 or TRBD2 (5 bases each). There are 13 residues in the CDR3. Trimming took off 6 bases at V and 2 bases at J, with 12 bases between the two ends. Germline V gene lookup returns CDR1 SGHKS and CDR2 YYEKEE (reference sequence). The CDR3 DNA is TGTGCCAGCAAACGGGACCGCGCCTACGAGCAGTACTTC. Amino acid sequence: CASKRDRAYEQYF. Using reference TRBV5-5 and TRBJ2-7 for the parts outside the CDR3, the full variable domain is DAGVTQSPTHLIKTRGQQVTLRCSPISGHKSVSWYQQVLGQGPQFIFQYYEKEERGRGNFPDRFSARQFPNYSSELNVNALLLGDSALYLCASKRDRAYEQYFGPGTRLTVT.

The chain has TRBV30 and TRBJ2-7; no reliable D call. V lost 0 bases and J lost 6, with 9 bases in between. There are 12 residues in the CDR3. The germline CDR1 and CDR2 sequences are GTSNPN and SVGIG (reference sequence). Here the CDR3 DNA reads TGTGCCTGGAGTGTAAATCTCGGCGAGCAGTACTTC. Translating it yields CAWSVNLGEQYF.

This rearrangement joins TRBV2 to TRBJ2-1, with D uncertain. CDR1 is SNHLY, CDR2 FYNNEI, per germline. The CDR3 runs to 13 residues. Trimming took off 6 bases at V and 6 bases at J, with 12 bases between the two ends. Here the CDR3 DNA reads TGTGCCAGCAGGAACGAGGTCGGCAATGAGCAGTTCTTC. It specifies CASRNEVGNEQFF.

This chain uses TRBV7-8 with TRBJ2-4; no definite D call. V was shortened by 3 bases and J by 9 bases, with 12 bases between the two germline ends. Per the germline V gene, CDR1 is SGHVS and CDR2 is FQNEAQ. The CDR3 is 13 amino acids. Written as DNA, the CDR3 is TGTGCCAGCAGCTTTAACGGAGACGGCATTCAGTACTTC. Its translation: CASSFNGDGIQYF.

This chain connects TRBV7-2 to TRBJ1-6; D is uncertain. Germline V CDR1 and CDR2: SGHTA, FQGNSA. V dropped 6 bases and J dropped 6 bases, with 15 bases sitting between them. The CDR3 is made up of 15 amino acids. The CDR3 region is CASRFGSGFNSPLHF. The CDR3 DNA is TGTGCCAGCAGGTTTGGGTCCGGTTTTAATTCACCCCTCCACTTT.

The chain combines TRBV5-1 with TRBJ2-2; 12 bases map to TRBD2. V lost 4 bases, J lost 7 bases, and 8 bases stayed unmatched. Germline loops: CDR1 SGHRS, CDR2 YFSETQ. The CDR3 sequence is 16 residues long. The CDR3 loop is CASSLLAGGPGGELFF. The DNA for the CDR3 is TGCGCCAGCAGCCTTCTAGCGGGGGGGCCCGGCGGGGAGCTGTTTTTT.

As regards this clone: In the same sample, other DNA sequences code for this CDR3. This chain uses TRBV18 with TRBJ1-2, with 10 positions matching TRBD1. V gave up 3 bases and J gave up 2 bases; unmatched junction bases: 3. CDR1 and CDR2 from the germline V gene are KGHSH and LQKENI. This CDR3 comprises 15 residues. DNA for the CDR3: TGTGCCAGCTCACCCGGGACAGGGGCAAACTATGGCTACACCTTC. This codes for CASSPGTGANYGYTF. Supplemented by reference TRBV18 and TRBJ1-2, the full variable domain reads NAGVMQNPRHLVRRRGQEARLRCSPMKGHSHVYWYRQLPEEGLKFMVYLQKENIIDESGMPKERFSAEFPKEGPSILRIQQVVRGDSAAYFCASSPGTGANYGYTFGSGTRLTVV.

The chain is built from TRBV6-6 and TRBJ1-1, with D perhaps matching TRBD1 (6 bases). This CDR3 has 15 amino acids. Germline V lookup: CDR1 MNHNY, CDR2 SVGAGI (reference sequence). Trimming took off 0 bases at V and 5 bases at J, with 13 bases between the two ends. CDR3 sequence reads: CASSYSGQGLTEAFF. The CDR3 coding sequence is TGTGCCAGCAGTTACTCGGGCCAGGGGCTGACTGAAGCTTTCTTT.

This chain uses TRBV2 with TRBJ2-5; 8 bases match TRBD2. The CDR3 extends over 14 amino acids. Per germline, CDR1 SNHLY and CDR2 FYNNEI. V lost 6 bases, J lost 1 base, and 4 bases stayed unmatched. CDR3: CASRETSAQETQYF. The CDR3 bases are TGTGCCAGCAGAGAGACTAGCGCCCAAGAGACCCAGTACTTC. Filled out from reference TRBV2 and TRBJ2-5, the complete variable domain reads EPEVTQTPSHQVTQMGQEVILRCVPISNHLYFYWYRQILGQKVEFLVSFYNNEISEKSEIFDDQFSVERPDGSNFTLKIRSTKLEDSAMYFCASRETSAQETQYFGPGTRLLVL.

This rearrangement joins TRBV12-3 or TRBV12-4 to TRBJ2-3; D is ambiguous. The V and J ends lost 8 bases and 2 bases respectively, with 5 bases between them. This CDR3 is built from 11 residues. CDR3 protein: CASRSTDTQYF. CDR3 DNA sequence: TGTGCCAGCCGGTCCACAGATACGCAGTATTTT.

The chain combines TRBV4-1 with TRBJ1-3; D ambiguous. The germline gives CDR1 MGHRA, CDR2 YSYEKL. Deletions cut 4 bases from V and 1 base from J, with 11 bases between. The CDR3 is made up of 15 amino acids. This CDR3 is CASSPQVGSGNTIYF. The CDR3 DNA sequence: TGCGCCAGCAGCCCTCAGGTTGGATCTGGAAACACCATATATTTT.

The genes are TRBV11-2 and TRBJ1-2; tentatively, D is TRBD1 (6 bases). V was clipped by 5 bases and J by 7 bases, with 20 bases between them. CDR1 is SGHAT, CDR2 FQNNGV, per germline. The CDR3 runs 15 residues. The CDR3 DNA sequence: TGTGCCAGCAGCCAAGTACAGGGATCCTACGGTGGCTACACCTTC. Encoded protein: CASSQVQGSYGGYTF.

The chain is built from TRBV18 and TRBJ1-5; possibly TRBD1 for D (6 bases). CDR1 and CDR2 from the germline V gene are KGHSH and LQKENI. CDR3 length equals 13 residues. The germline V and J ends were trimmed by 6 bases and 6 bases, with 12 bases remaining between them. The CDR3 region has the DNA TGTGCCAGCTCCTCAGGGGAGAGTCAGCCCCAGCATTTT. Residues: CASSSGESQPQHF.

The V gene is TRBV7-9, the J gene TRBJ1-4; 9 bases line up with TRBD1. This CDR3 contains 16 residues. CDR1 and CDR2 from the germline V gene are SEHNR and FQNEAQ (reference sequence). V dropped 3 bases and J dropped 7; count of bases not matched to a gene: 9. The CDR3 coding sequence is TGTGCCAGCAGCTTTCCCACAGGGGGCGCCGGTGAAAAACTGTTTTTT. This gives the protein CASSFPTGGAGEKLFF.

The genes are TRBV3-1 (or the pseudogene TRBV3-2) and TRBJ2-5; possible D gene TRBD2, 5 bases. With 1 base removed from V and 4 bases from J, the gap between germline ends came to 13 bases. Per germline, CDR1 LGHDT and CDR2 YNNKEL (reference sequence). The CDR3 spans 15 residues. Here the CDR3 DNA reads TGTGCCAGCAGCCAAGGAGGGCCAGAGGGAGAGACCCAGTACTTC. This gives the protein CASSQGGPEGETQYF.

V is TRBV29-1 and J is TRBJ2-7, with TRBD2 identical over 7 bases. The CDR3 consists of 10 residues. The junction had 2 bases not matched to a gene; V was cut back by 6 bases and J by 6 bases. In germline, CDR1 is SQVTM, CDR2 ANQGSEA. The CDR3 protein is CSVGGSEQYF. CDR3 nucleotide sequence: TGCAGCGTGGGGGGGAGCGAGCAGTACTTC.

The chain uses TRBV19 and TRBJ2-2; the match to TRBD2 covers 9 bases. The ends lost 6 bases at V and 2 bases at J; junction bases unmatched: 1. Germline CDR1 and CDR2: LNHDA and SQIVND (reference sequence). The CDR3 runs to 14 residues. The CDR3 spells CASRTSGNTGELFF. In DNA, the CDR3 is TGTGCCAGTAGGACTAGCGGTAACACCGGGGAGCTGTTTTTT.

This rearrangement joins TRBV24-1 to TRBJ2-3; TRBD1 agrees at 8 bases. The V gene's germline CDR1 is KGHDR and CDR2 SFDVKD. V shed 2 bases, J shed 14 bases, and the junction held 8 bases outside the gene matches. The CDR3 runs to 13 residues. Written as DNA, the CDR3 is TGTGCCACCAGTGATTCTTCGACAGGGGTTCCGTATTTT. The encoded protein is CATSDSSTGVPYF.

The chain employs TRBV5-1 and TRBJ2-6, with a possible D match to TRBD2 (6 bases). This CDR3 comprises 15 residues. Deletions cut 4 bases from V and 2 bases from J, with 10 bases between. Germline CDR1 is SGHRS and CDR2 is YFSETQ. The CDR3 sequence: CASSLGTAGANVLTF. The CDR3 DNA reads TGCGCCAGCAGCCTGGGGACTGCTGGGGCCAACGTCCTGACTTTC.

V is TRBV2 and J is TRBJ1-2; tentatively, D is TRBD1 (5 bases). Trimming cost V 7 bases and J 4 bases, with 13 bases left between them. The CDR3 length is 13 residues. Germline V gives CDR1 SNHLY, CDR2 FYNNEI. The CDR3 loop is CASNGDGFYGYTF. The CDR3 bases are TGTGCCAGCAATGGGGACGGCTTCTATGGCTACACCTTC.

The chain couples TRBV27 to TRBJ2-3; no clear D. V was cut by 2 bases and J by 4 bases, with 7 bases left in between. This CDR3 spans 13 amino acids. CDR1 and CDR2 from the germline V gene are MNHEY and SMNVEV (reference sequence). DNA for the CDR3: TGTGCCAGCAGTTTAGTACGGGCAGATACGCAGTATTTT. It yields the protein CASSLVRADTQYF.

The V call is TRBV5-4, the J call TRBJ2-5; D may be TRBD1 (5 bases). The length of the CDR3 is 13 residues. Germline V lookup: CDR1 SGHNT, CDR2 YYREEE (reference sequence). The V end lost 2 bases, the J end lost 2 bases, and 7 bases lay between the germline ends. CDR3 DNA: TGTGCCAGCAGCTTTACAGGACAAGAGACCCAGTACTTC. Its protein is CASSFTGQETQYF.

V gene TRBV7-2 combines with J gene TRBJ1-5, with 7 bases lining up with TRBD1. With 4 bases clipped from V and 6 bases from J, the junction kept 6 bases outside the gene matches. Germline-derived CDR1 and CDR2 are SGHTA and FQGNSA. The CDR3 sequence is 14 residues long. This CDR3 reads CASSSSGTAQPQHF. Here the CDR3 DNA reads TGTGCCAGCAGCTCTTCCGGGACAGCTCAGCCCCAGCATTTT.

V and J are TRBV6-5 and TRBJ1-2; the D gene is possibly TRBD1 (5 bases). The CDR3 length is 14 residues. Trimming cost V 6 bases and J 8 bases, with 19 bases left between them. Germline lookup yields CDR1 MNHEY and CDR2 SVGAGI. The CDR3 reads CASRRSGPEMGYTF. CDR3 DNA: TGTGCCAGCAGAAGGTCGGGGCCGGAGATGGGCTACACCTTC.